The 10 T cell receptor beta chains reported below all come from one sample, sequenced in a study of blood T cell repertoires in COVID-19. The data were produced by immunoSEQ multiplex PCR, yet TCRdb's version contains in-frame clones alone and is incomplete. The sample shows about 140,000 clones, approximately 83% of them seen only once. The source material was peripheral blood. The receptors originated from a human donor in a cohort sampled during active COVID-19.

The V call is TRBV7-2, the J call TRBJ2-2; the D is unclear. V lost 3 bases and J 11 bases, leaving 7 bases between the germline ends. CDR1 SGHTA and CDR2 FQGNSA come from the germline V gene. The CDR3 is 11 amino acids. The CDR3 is CASSLYIELFF. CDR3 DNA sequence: TGTGCCAGCAGCTTGTATATTGAGCTGTTTTTT.

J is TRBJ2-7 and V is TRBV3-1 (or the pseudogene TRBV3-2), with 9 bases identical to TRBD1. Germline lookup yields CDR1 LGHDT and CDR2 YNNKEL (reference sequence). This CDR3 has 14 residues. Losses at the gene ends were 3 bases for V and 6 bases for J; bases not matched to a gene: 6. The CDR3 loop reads CASSQGQGYSEQYF. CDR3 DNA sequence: TGTGCCAGCAGCCAGGGACAGGGTTATTCCGAGCAGTACTTC.

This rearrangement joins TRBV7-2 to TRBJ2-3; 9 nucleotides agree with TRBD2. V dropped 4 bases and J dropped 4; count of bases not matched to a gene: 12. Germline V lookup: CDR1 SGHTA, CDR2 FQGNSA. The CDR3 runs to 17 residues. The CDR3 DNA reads TGTGCCAGCAGCTCGGATCCGTTTAGCGGGAGTTCAGATACGCAGTATTTT. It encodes CASSSDPFSGSSDTQYF.

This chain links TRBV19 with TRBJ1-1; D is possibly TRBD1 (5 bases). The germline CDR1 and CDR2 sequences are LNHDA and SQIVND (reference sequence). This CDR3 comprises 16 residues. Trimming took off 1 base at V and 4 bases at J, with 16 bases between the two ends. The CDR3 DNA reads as TGTGCCAGTAGTATAGCGGGGGGGAGAATAGGCACTGAAGCTTTCTTT. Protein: CASSIAGGRIGTEAFF.

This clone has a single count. In DNA, the CDR3 is TGTGCCAGCAGACGAACAGGGGGCCCCACTGAAGCTTTCTTT. Amino acid sequence: CASRRTGGPTEAFF. The rearrangement joins TRBV7-2 to TRBJ1-1, with 9 bases fitting TRBD1. CDR3 length: 14 amino acids. Germline V CDR1 and CDR2: SGHTA, FQGNSA. The junction had 6 bases not matched to a gene; V was cut back by 6 bases and J by 4 bases. The variable domain in full, completed from reference TRBV7-2 and TRBJ1-1, reads GAGVSQSPSNKVTEKGKDVELRCDPISGHTALYWYRQSLGQGLEFLIYFQGNSAPDKSGLPSDRFSAERTGGSVSTLTIQRTQQEDSAVYLCASRRTGGPTEAFFGQGTRLTVV.

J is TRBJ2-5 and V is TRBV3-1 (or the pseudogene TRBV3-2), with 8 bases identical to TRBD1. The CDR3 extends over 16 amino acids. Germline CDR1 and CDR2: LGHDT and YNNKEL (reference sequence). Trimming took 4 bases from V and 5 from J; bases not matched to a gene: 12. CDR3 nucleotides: TGTGCCAGCAGCCCCCCCCGTCAGGGGGCGAGGGAGACCCAGTACTTC. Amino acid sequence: CASSPPRQGARETQYF.

CDR3 bases: TGCGCCAGCAGTCAACCGCTGAGGGACAGGTCCTTTTTTAACTATGGCTACACCTTC. Translation gives CASSQPLRDRSFFNYGYTF. The rearrangement joins TRBV23-1 to TRBJ1-2; TRBD1 aligns across 8 bases. TRBV23-1 carries the ORF label, with uncertain function. This CDR3 has 19 amino acids. Unmatched junction bases numbered 15, after V lost 2 bases and J lost 1 base.

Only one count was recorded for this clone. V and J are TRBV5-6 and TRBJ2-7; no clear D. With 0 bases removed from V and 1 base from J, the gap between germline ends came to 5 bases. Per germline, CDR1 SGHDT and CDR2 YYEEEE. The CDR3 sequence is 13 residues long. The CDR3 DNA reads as TGTGCCAGCAGCTTGGAACAGTCCTACGAGCAGTACTTC. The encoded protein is CASSLEQSYEQYF.

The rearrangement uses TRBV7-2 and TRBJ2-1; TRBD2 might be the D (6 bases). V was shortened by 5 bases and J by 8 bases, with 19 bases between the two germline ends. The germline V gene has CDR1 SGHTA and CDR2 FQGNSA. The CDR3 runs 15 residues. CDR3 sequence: CASSRGGPRRDEQFF. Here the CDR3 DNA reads TGTGCCAGCAGCCGTGGGGGACCCAGGAGGGATGAGCAGTTCTTC. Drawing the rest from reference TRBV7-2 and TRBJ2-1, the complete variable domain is GAGVSQSPSNKVTEKGKDVELRCDPISGHTALYWYRQSLGQGLEFLIYFQGNSAPDKSGLPSDRFSAERTGGSVSTLTIQRTQQEDSAVYLCASSRGGPRRDEQFFGPGTRLTVL.

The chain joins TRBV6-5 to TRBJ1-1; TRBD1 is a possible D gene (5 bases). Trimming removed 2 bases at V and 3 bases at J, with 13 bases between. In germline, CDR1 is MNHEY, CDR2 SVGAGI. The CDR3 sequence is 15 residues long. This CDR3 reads CASSYGGRADTEAFF. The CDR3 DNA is TGTGCCAGCAGTTACGGCGGCAGGGCCGACACTGAAGCTTTCTTT.